This T cell receptor beta chain was identified in a study of blood T cell repertoires in COVID-19. Participants were aged about 18 to 89 years, lived in 24 US areas, and enrolled virtually. Donors in Cohort 3 who had recovered were those with two negative PCRs, healthcare professional clearance, or resolution of their symptoms. In the original workflow: Reference gene primer amplification in the assay estimated nucleated cell counts. TCRdb keeps only in-frame clones here, not all; method: immunoSEQ multiplex PCR. V and J calls plus clone size are reproduced from that table; the DNA served to infer D and trimming. The sample lists 150,000 to 200,000 clones, approximately 89% occurring once. J gave up 5 bases and V 5 bases, and 8 bases lay outside the gene matches. The germline CDR1 and CDR2 sequences are LNHDA and SQIVND (reference sequence). The CDR3 consists of 14 residues.

Input material: PBMCs or T cells enriched from blood (not recorded which). The V gene is TRBV19, the J gene TRBJ2-5; 7 nucleotides match TRBD1. The source is a woman under 30 who had recovered from COVID-19. The CDR3 reads CASSGPGTAETQYF. The CDR3 DNA reads as TGTGCCAGTAGTGGACCGGGGACAGCCGAGACCCAGTACTTC.